Shown below are 9 T cell receptor beta chains from a single sample sequenced in a study of tumor and adjacent non-tumor tissue in lung cancer. A modified ARM-PCR protocol with three rounds of nested PCR amplified TCRbeta. TCRdb re-derived calls from the multiplex PCR reads in MiXCR, one entry per CDR3 protein. This sample has 120,000 or so distinct CDR3 sequences; about 66% occur once, and the top ten carry over 10%. The template was RNA from unsorted bulk tissue. The sequenced sample consisted of lung tumor tissue. The receptors were sampled from a man between 25 and 39 years old with non-small cell lung cancer.

Of note for this clonotype: At one end the junction does not follow the germline gene, possibly because of a read error. The CDR3 DNA reads TGCAGTGCTAGAGCCGCGCGAGACTACAATGAACAGTTCTTC. This encodes CSARAARDYNEQFF. The chain recombines TRBV20-1 with TRBJ2-1; weak D call: TRBD2 (5 bases). The CDR3 has 14 residues. Per germline, CDR1 DFQATT and CDR2 SNEGSKA (reference sequence).

Details on this clonotype: This may be a read error, as it is one base from a much larger clone. The V and J genes are TRBV6-6 and TRBJ1-5; D might be TRBD1 (6 bases). Germline-derived CDR1 and CDR2 are MNHNY and SVGAGI (reference sequence). The V end lost 2 bases, the J end lost 0 bases, and 14 bases lay between the germline ends. The CDR3 runs 17 residues. The CDR3 DNA follows: TGTGCCAGCAGTTACAGCAGGGGCGTATATAGCAATCAGCCCCAGCATTTT. Translating it yields CASSYSRGVYSNQPQHF.

The chain joins TRBV20-1 to TRBJ1-3, with TRBD1 as a possible D gene (6 bases). Germline V gene sequence: CDR1 DFQATT, CDR2 SNEGSKA (reference sequence). Trimming removed 2 bases from V and 16 bases from J, with 30 bases in between. This CDR3 has 16 amino acids. CDR3 sequence reads: CSARPTAGGAGNTRYF. CDR3 DNA sequence: TGCAGTGCTAGACCTACTGCCGGGGGGGCTGGAAACACCAGGTATTTT.

This chain uses TRBV12-3 or TRBV12-4 with TRBJ2-1; 7 positions match TRBD1. The V and J ends lost 1 base and 6 bases, in that order; junction bases with no gene match: 15. The CDR3 length is 18 residues. CDR3 in DNA: TGTGCCAGCAGTTTAGTGTTTGCCGAAGGGGCAGGGGGCAATGAGCAGTTCTTC. Translation gives CASSLVFAEGAGGNEQFF.

Points on this clonotype: This could be a read error, since a much larger clone is one nucleotide away. This sequence joins TRBV11-2 and TRBJ2-1; 9 bases are a match to TRBD2. V lost 2 bases, J lost 5 bases, and 10 bases stayed unmatched. This CDR3 region has 17 residues. Per the germline V gene, CDR1 is SGHAT and CDR2 is FQNNGV. CDR3 coding DNA: TGTGCCAGCAGCTTATGGAAATTAGCGGGAGTCCACAATGAGCAGTTCTTC. Protein: CASSLWKLAGVHNEQFF.

Points on this clonotype: The CDR3 end shows no conserved phenylalanine or tryptophan, and so a read error is likely. This chain uses TRBV20-1 with TRBJ2-1, with TRBD2 identical over 10 bases. J gave up 2 bases and V 1 base, and 8 bases lay outside the gene matches. The CDR3 sequence is 17 residues long. CDR1 DFQATT and CDR2 SNEGSKA come from the germline V gene (reference sequence). The CDR3 loop reads CSARALLAGGTYNEQFI. DNA for the CDR3: TGCAGTGCTAGAGCCCTGTTAGCGGGGGGAACCTACAATGAGCAGTTCATC.

A word on this clonotype: The CDR3 end shows no conserved phenylalanine or tryptophan, and so a read error is likely. V and J are TRBV24-1 and TRBJ2-3; unclear D gene. Looked up from germline, CDR1 is KGHDR and CDR2 is SFDVKD. CDR3 length equals 13 residues. CDR3 sequence: CATSDSVTDTQYL. The CDR3 nucleotides are TGTGCCACTAGTGATTCAGTCACAGATACGCAGTATCTT.

This clonotype was recorded at least ten times. The rearrangement joins TRBV20-1 to TRBJ2-1; tentatively, D is TRBD1 or TRBD2 (5 bases each). The CDR3 has 14 amino acids. Trimming stripped 5 bases from V and 7 bases from J, with 18 bases between. CDR1 DFQATT and CDR2 SNEGSKA come from the germline V gene (reference sequence). This CDR3 reads CSAGTVSRVNEQFF. The CDR3 nucleotides are TGCAGTGCTGGGACGGTGTCTCGGGTGAATGAGCAGTTCTTC.

This clonotype was counted at least ten times. V is TRBV6-5 and J is TRBJ2-1; 10 nucleotides align to TRBD2. CDR1 and CDR2 (germline): MNHEY, SVGAGI. CDR3 length: 15 residues. V trimming: 4 bases; J trimming: 8 bases; junction bases outside the gene matches: 8. CDR3 sequence (DNA): TGTGCCAGCAGTTCCCCTCGGACTAGCGGCGATGAGCAGTTCTTC. Its protein is CASSSPRTSGDEQFF.